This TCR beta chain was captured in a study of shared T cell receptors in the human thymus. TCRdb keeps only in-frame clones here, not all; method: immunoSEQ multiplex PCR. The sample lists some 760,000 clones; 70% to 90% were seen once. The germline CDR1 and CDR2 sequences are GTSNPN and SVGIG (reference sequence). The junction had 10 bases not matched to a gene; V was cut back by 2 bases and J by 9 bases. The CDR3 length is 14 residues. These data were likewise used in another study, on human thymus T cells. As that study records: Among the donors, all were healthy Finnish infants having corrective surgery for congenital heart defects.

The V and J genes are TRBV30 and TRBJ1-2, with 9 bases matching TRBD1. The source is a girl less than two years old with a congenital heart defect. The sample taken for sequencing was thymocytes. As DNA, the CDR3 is TGTGCCTGGAGTCCACCGCGGGACAGGGCGCGCTACACCTTC. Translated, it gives CAWSPPRDRARYTF.